Here is one T cell receptor (beta chain) with its context. The clone's antigen remains unknown. Base qualities are not provided; no much larger clone lies one nucleotide away. The sample originates from a study of T-cell reconstitution after alpha-beta-depleted transplantation in children (dated by TCRdb to 2016 to 2017). About the full investigation: The study quantitatively tracked T-cell immune reconstitution after TCRalphabeta/CD19-depleted allogeneic hematopoietic cell transplantation in children using TCR repertoire profiling.

To prepare the library, PCR was applied. Instrument used: Illumina HiSeq 2500. TCR library preparation used molecular barcoding, with unique molecular identifiers applied to normalize quantification of the TCRbeta repertoire. The raw public data were reprocessed by TCRdb itself: fastp quality trimming at Q25, MiXCR clonotype calling, in-frame beta chains only. CDR3 protein sequences are deduplicated, and each keeps its most common genes and DNA. The sample table contains over 15,000 distinct CDR3 sequences; only one count was recorded for 10% to 15% of them. The ten largest clones add up to 35% of the sample. Broad study findings and their caveats: Over the following months the frequencies of hyperexpanded clones went down, and after one year T-cell counts and TCRbeta diversity were mostly credited to newly produced T cells. In some patients, the high TCRbeta diversity seen at day 60 was put down to recipient T cells and intrathymic progenitors that had survived conditioning. The apparently early alphabetaT-cell count recovery about two months after transplant was reportedly dependent on only several hundred rapidly expanded clones derived from non-depleted graft cells.

The sample's time point label, decoded: day 60 (about 2 months) after transplantation. According to the study, the label for this sample's treatment or condition signals: allogeneic hematopoietic cell transplantation with graft depleted of TCRalphabeta T cells and CD19 B cells. Transplant recipients were children who received TCRalphabeta/CD19-depleted allogeneic hematopoietic cell grafts. This clonotype was obtained from a female patient between 2 and 15 years old who had a stem cell transplant for congenital amegakaryocytic thrombocytopenia, so the T cells may come from the graft donor. The source material was PBMCs, mostly from graft donor cells, sampled 60 days after TCRalphabeta/CD19-depleted stem cell transplant.

The bases are TGCAGCGTTGAAATAGGCTACGAGCAGTACTTC. It encodes CSVEIGYEQYF. The sequence is built from TRBV29-1 and TRBJ2-7, with no confident D gene call. Trimming costs V 2 bases and J 3 bases, and their ends lie 5 bases apart. CDR3 length: 11 amino acids, cysteine to phenylalanine. Only the CDR3 portion is preserved as DNA: 33 bases, with reading frame beginning at the first base. CDR1 SQVTM and CDR2 ANQGSEA are derived from the germline V gene.